The present TCR beta chain was sequenced within a study of T-cell reconstitution after alpha-beta-depleted transplantation in children. Library preparation (for TCRbeta) was performed with unique molecular identifiers. TCRdb redid the calling of the PCR reads with MiXCR, one entry per CDR3 protein. Among hundreds of thousands of distinct CDR3 sequences, approximately 12% were seen once, and the ten largest hold over 2%. This clonotype was counted only a few times. The receptor's source is a male patient aged 10 to 17 who had a stem cell transplant for acute myeloid leukemia, so the T cells may come from the graft donor. The input for sequencing was PBMCs, mostly from graft donor cells, taken 360 days after TCRalphabeta/CD19-depleted stem cell transplant.

The CDR3 spells CSAWGHAWRDTEAFF. The CDR3 coding sequence is TGCAGTGCTTGGGGACATGCCTGGAGAGACACTGAAGCTTTCTTT. The V and J genes are TRBV20-1 and TRBJ1-1, with D perhaps TRBD1 (6 bases). CDR1 DFQATT and CDR2 SNEGSKA come from the germline V gene (reference sequence). The V and J ends lost 5 bases and 3 bases respectively, with 19 bases between them. CDR3 length equals 15 residues.